Below are 14 T cell receptor beta chains sequenced from a single sample in a study of blood T cell repertoires in COVID-19. This table comes from immunoSEQ multiplex PCR, and its TCRdb copy is limited to in-frame clones, with some not included. Altogether more than 100,000 clones are present, more than 70% being singletons, with the ten largest covering 1.4% to 1.5%. The sequenced sample was peripheral blood. Source of these receptors: a man in his sixties with acute or convalescent COVID-19.

The chain joins TRBV27 to TRBJ2-2; TRBD1 aligns across 8 bases. The CDR3 extends over 15 amino acids. The ends lost 2 bases at V and 4 bases at J; junction bases unmatched: 3. The germline gives CDR1 MNHEY, CDR2 SMNVEV (reference sequence). CDR3 DNA sequence: TGTGCCAGCAGTTTACAGGGGGCAGGCACCGGGGAGCTGTTTTTT. This gives the protein CASSLQGAGTGELFF.

The sample holds a few counts of this clone. The chain employs TRBV5-1 and TRBJ2-1; no definite D call. The CDR3 loop spans 13 amino acids. The V end lost 2 bases, the J end lost 5 bases, and 8 bases lay between the germline ends. Germline values: CDR1 SGHRS, CDR2 YFSETQ. The CDR3 reads CASSFDTNNEQFF. DNA of the CDR3: TGCGCCAGCAGCTTCGACACCAACAATGAGCAGTTCTTC.

The chain is built from TRBV18 and TRBJ2-3; 10 nucleotides match TRBD2. The CDR3 consists of 16 residues. Germline CDR1 reads KGHSH; CDR2 reads LQKENI. Unmatched junction bases numbered 5, after V lost 3 bases and J lost 2 bases. This chain's CDR3 is CASSPLAGGLTDTQYF. The DNA for the CDR3 is TGTGCCAGCTCACCCTTAGCGGGAGGACTCACAGATACGCAGTATTTT. The whole variable domain, filled in from reference TRBV18 and TRBJ2-3, reads NAGVMQNPRHLVRRRGQEARLRCSPMKGHSHVYWYRQLPEEGLKFMVYLQKENIIDESGMPKERFSAEFPKEGPSILRIQQVVRGDSAAYFCASSPLAGGLTDTQYFGPGTRLTVL.

This clone was counted once. This chain connects TRBV6-5 to TRBJ2-5, with 7 bases aligning to TRBD1. V dropped 5 bases and J dropped 2; count of bases not matched to a gene: 8. The CDR3 is 15 amino acids. CDR1 is MNHEY and CDR2 is SVGAGI in the germline V gene. The CDR3 sequence is CASSPARDRQETQYF. As DNA, the CDR3 is TGTGCCAGCAGTCCTGCCCGGGACAGACAAGAGACCCAGTACTTC.

The V and J genes are TRBV29-1 and TRBJ1-1; TRBD1 matches 7 bases. Germline lookup yields CDR1 SQVTM and CDR2 ANQGSEA. J gave up 7 bases and V 6 bases, and 17 bases lay outside the gene matches. The CDR3 spans 15 residues. The CDR3 here is CSVRAGTGVGNEAFF. CDR3 DNA: TGCAGCGTCAGAGCGGGTACAGGGGTAGGTAATGAAGCTTTCTTT.

The chain employs TRBV5-1 and TRBJ2-2; the match to TRBD2 covers 13 bases. The CDR3 length is 16 residues. Germline V lookup: CDR1 SGHRS, CDR2 YFSETQ. With 8 bases clipped from V and 4 bases from J, the junction kept 8 bases outside the gene matches. The CDR3 sequence: CASTGTSGTGTGELFF. The CDR3 nucleotides are TGCGCCAGTACCGGGACTAGCGGGACGGGCACCGGGGAGCTGTTTTTT.

This rearrangement joins TRBV7-9 to TRBJ1-1; tentative D call: TRBD1 (6 bases). The CDR3 consists of 17 residues. V lost 1 base to trimming and J lost 5 bases, with 20 bases between them. Looked up from germline, CDR1 is SEHNR and CDR2 is FQNEAQ (reference sequence). The CDR3 sequence is CASSLGGGGGVGTEAFF. Here the CDR3 DNA reads TGTGCCAGCAGCTTAGGGGGCGGCGGGGGCGTTGGGACTGAAGCTTTCTTT.

This clone was observed a single time. V gene TRBV28 combines with J gene TRBJ1-2, with a weak D call TRBD1 (6 bases). CDR3 size: 15 residues. V lost 5 bases and J lost 0, with 13 bases in between. From germline, CDR1 is MDHEN and CDR2 SYDVKM. The CDR3 DNA reads TGTGCCAGCAGTCTCCTAAAGGGGGCTAACTATGGCTACACCTTC. It specifies CASSLLKGANYGYTF.

V and J are TRBV19 and TRBJ2-7; the match to TRBD1 covers 7 bases. Germline V CDR1 and CDR2: LNHDA, SQIVND (reference sequence). CDR3 length: 15 amino acids. V lost 4 bases to trimming and J lost 3 bases; unmatched junction nucleotides: 9. The CDR3 DNA reads TGTGCCAGTAGTACAAAACAGGGGAGAGGCTACGAGCAGTACTTC. As protein: CASSTKQGRGYEQYF. The variable domain in full, completed from reference TRBV19 and TRBJ2-7, reads DGGITQSPKYLFRKEGQNVTLSCEQNLNHDAMYWYRQDPGQGLRLIYYSQIVNDFQKGDIAEGYSVSREKKESFPLTVTSAQKNPTAFYLCASSTKQGRGYEQYFGPGTRLTVT.

The genes are TRBV7-9 and TRBJ1-1, with D perhaps matching TRBD1 (6 bases). The V end lost 3 bases, the J end lost 2 bases, and 10 bases lay between the germline ends. Germline V lookup: CDR1 SEHNR, CDR2 FQNEAQ (reference sequence). The CDR3 totals 14 residues. CDR3 residues: CASSFSQGNTEAFF. DNA for the CDR3: TGTGCCAGCAGCTTCTCACAGGGAAACACTGAAGCTTTCTTT.

This clone was recorded a few times. This chain joins TRBV29-1 and TRBJ1-1; 9 bases fit TRBD1. Losses at the gene ends were 5 bases for V and 8 bases for J; bases not matched to a gene: 6. This CDR3 region has 12 residues. CDR1 is SQVTM, CDR2 ANQGSEA, per germline. The CDR3 loop is CSVIPGQGEAFF. The CDR3, as DNA: TGCAGCGTTATCCCGGGACAGGGAGAAGCTTTCTTT. Together with reference TRBV29-1 and TRBJ1-1, the CDR3 gives the full variable domain: SAVISQKPSRDICQRGTSLTIQCQVDSQVTMMFWYRQQPGQSLTLIATANQGSEATYESGFVIDKFPISRPNLTFSTLTVSNMSPEDSSIYLCSVIPGQGEAFFGQGTRLTVV.

The chain recombines TRBV28 with TRBJ2-3; maybe TRBD1 (6 bases). V was pared by 3 bases and J by 11 bases, with 18 bases between. Germline V lookup: CDR1 MDHEN, CDR2 SYDVKM. The CDR3 runs to 14 residues. CDR3: CASSLVAPRGGQYF. CDR3 nucleotide sequence: TGTGCCAGCAGTTTGGTGGCCCCCAGGGGCGGGCAGTATTTT.

The rearrangement joins TRBV12-3 or TRBV12-4 to TRBJ1-1, with TRBD1 identical over 9 bases. The CDR3 runs 11 residues. Trimming cost V 6 bases and J 12 bases; bases outside gene matches: 5. The CDR3 nucleotides read TGTGCCAGCAGGGCACAGGGGGCGTCTTTCTTT. This translates into CASRAQGASFF.

The gene calls are TRBV7-3 and TRBJ2-1; 9 nucleotides align to TRBD2. This CDR3 has 13 amino acids. From germline, CDR1 is SGHTA and CDR2 FQGTGA. The junction had 3 bases not matched to a gene; V was cut back by 5 bases and J by 7 bases. The CDR3 DNA follows: TGTGCCAGCAGCCTCAGCGGGGGGAATGAGCAGTTCTTC. As protein: CASSLSGGNEQFF.